The rows below give T cell receptor beta chains drawn from one sample of a study of CD8+CD57+ T cells in acquired aplastic anemia. TCRdb processed the reads anew with MiXCR; each CDR3 protein has one entry. The data hold some 200,000 distinct CDR3 sequences, with more than 45% observed a single time. The material sequenced was sorted CD4+, CD8+, or CD8+CD57+ T cells (not recorded which) from PBMCs. The source is a human donor with aplastic anemia. CDR3s include the opening cysteine and the closing phenylalanine or tryptophan. D genes are given only for firm matches. Clone size is shown for a subset of rows, as once, few, many or a class of expanded clone.

TRBJ1-2	many	TRBV10-3	NA	TGTGCCATCAGTGAGTCGACTCTTTTGGGACAAGGAAGGGGCTACACCTTC	CAISESTLLGQGRGYTF
TRBJ1-4	NA	TRBV25-1	TRBD1	TGTGCCAGCAGTGCAGCCGGGACAGGGGTACCTAATGAAAAACTGTTTTTT	CASSAAGTGVPNEKLFF
TRBJ1-5	NA	TRBV19	NA	TGTGCCAGTAACACCGGGACCTATAATAGCAATCAGCCCCAGCATTTT	CASNTGTYNSNQPQHF
TRBJ2-3	NA	TRBV19	TRBD1	TGTGCCAGCCGACAGGGTAGAGGTAGCACAGATACGCAGTATTTT	CASRQGRGSTDTQYF
TRBJ2-7	many	TRBV9	TRBD1	TGTGCCAGCAGCCCTCGGACAGGCCTCTGGGAGGAGCAGTACTTC	CASSPRTGLWEEQYF
TRBJ2-4	NA	TRBV19	NA	TGTGCCAGTAGTATTTGGGTTGGAACCAAAAACATTCAGTACTTC	CASSIWVGTKNIQYF
TRBJ1-3	many	TRBV7-2	NA	TGTGCCAGCAGCTTCTACGGAAACACCATATATTTT	CASSFYGNTIYF
TRBJ2-1	few	TRBV24-1	TRBD2	TGTGCCACCAGTGACCGAATCGGACTAGCGGGAGTCAATGAGCAGTTCTTC	CATSDRIGLAGVNEQFF
TRBJ2-7	many	TRBV11-3	NA	TGTGCCAGCAGCCGAGACCTCTACGAGCAGTACTTC	CASSRDLYEQYF
TRBJ2-7	once	TRBV25-1	NA	TGTGCCAGCAGTTCTAGCGCTACCTGCGAGCAGTACTTC	CASSSSATCEQYF
TRBJ2-1	few	TRBV5-1	TRBD2	TGCGCCAGCAGCCCCGGAGCGGGAGCGTCCTACAATGAGCAGTTCTTC	CASSPGAGASYNEQFF
TRBJ2-7	many	TRBV7-6	NA	TGTGCCAGCAGCTTCCCCGGGCCCACCTACGAGCAGTACTTC	CASSFPGPTYEQYF
TRBJ1-4	NA	TRBV7-9	TRBD1	TGTGCCAGCAGCCCCGGGACAGGGGACGAAAAACTGTTTTTT	CASSPGTGDEKLFF
TRBJ1-1	many	TRBV9	TRBD1	TGTGCCAGCAGCCCTAGTGGGGACAGGGGCACTGAAGCTTTCTTT	CASSPSGDRGTEAFF
TRBJ1-1	NA	TRBV7-2	NA	TGTGCCAGCAGCTTAGCTTTCTTT	CASSLAFF
TRBJ2-1	NA	TRBV5-1	NA	TGCGCCAGCAGCTTGGCTTTAGGAGGCGCGAAGGCTAATGAGCAGTTCTTC	CASSLALGGAKANEQFF
TRBJ2-7	NA	TRBV25-1	TRBD2	TGTGCCAGCAGTGACGAACGGCGGGAGGGCCGTTCCTACGAGCAGTACTTC	CASSDERREGRSYEQYF
TRBJ1-6	NA	TRBV11-2	NA	TGTGCCAGCAGCTCAGGGGCCCCCGGGAGCTCCTATAATCCACCCCTCCACTTT	CASSSGAPGSSYNPPLHF
TRBJ2-7	few	TRBV19	NA	TGTGCCAGTAGTATCAGGCCAGCCTACGAGCAGTACTTC	CASSIRPAYEQYF
TRBJ2-1	NA	TRBV7-9	NA	TGTGCCACAGCTATTACCCCCAATGAGCAGTTCTTC	CATAITPNEQFF
TRBJ2-2	NA	TRBV9	NA	TGTGCCAGCAGCGTAGGCCAGGGTTGGCACACCGGGGAGCTGTTTTTT	CASSVGQGWHTGELFF
TRBJ1-2	many	TRBV15	NA	TGTGCCACCAGCAGAGATTTGGCACAGGGTGGCTATGGCTACACCTTC	CATSRDLAQGGYGYTF